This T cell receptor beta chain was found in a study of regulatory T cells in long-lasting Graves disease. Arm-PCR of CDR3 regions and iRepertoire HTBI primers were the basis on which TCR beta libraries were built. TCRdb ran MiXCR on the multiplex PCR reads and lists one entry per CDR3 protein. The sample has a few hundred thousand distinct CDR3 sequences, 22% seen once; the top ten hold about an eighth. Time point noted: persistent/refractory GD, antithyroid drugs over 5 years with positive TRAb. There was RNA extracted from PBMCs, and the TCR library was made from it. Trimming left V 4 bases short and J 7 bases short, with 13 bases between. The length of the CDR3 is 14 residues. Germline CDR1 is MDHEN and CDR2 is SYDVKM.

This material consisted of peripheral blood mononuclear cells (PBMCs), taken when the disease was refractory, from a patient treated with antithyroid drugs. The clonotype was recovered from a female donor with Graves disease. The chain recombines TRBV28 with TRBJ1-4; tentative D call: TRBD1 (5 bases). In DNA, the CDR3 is TGTGCCAGCAGTTCACAACCCCAGGGTGAAAAACTGTTTTTT. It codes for CASSSQPQGEKLFF.